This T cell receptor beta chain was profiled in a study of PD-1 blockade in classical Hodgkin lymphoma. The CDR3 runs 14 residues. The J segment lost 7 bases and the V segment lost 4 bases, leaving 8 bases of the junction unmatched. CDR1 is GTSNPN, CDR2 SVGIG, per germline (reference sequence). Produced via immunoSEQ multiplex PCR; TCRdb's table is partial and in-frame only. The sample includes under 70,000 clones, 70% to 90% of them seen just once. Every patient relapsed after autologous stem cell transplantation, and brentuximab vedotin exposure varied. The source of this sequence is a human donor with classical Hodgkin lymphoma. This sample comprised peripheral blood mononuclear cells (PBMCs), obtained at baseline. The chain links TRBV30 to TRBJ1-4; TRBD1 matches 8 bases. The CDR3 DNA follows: TGTGCCTGGATTGTGCCGGGACAGGTTGAAAAACTGTTTTTT. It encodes CAWIVPGQVEKLFF.